The 11 T cell receptor beta chains in this list originate from one sample, sequenced in a study of early T cells in non-severe SARS-CoV-2 infection (dated by TCRdb to about 2021). To prepare the library, 5' RACE was applied. TCRdb shows the sequencer as NextSeq 500. In-frame beta chains were kept once TCRdb had trimmed the public reads at Q25 with fastp and called clones with MiXCR. Entries that share a CDR3 protein sequence are merged under the most common genes and DNA. The table for this sample lists about 90,000 distinct CDR3 sequences; more than 10% of them were counted only once. Clones ranked in the top ten supply nearly 4.5% of the sample. The sequencing used whole blood, collected at baseline. These receptors all stem from an adult who was a healthcare worker with PCR-confirmed SARS-CoV-2 infection or an uninfected control (not recorded which).

V is TRBV6-2 or TRBV6-3 and J is TRBJ2-5, with D possibly being TRBD2 (7 bases). Trimming cost V 8 bases and J 6 bases, with 13 bases left between them. This CDR3 is 12 amino acids long. Germline V gene lookup returns CDR1 MNHEY and CDR2 SVGEGT. CDR3 coding DNA: TGTGCCAGCGGGCGGGGGACAAAGACCCAGTACTTC. This encodes CASGRGTKTQYF.

The chain links TRBV10-3 to TRBJ1-1; maybe TRBD1 (5 bases). Germline lookup yields CDR1 ENHRY and CDR2 SYGVKD. The CDR3 is 16 residues long. The V end was cut by 6 bases, the J end by 1 base, with 18 bases between. The CDR3 nucleotides are TGTGCCATCAGACCAATTTCCAGGGTTTGGAACACTGAAGCTTTCTTT. Protein: CAIRPISRVWNTEAFF.

The chain uses TRBV5-1 and TRBJ1-1; 9 bases map to TRBD1. V was clipped by 4 bases and J by 7 bases; unmatched bases: 5. CDR1 and CDR2 (germline): SGHRS, YFSETQ. This CDR3 contains 13 residues. The CDR3 bases are TGCGCCAGCAGCGGGACAGGGTTCGGTGAAGCTTTCTTT. Protein sequence: CASSGTGFGEAFF.

This clonotype turned up a few times. The chain employs TRBV5-1 and TRBJ2-7; D might be TRBD1 (6 bases). V shed 3 bases and J shed 2 bases, with 9 bases lying between them. Per germline, CDR1 SGHRS and CDR2 YFSETQ. CDR3 length: 13 amino acids. The CDR3 reads CASSSRQAYEQYF. CDR3 DNA sequence: TGCGCCAGCAGCTCCCGACAGGCCTACGAGCAGTACTTC.

This clonotype was seen many times. The chain employs TRBV28 and TRBJ1-2, with D unresolved. CDR1 MDHEN and CDR2 SYDVKM come from the germline V gene. Trimming took 1 base from V and 4 from J, leaving 19 bases between them. The CDR3 extends over 17 amino acids. The CDR3 DNA follows: TGTGCCAGCAGTTTATCCTTAGAGATGGAGTTCGTCTATGGCTACACCTTC. Translating it yields CASSLSLEMEFVYGYTF.

The rearrangement uses TRBV3-1 and TRBJ1-1; a weak D match, TRBD1 (5 bases). The V end lost 3 bases, the J end lost 5 bases, and 16 bases lay between the germline ends. Looked up from germline, CDR1 is LGHDT and CDR2 is YNNKEL (reference sequence). This CDR3 contains 15 residues. CDR3 residues: CASSQRDSVGTEAFF. The CDR3, as DNA: TGTGCCAGCAGCCAGCGGGACTCAGTAGGGACTGAAGCTTTCTTT.

This chain connects TRBV11-2 to TRBJ2-2, with a possible D match to TRBD1 (6 bases). This CDR3 has 18 amino acids. Deletions cut 5 bases from V and 1 base from J, with 20 bases between. The V gene's germline CDR1 is SGHAT and CDR2 FQNNGV. The CDR3 protein is CASSLRLPGQGNTGELFF. In DNA, the CDR3 is TGTGCCAGCAGCCTCAGATTACCGGGACAAGGGAACACCGGGGAGCTGTTTTTT.

This chain links TRBV28 with TRBJ1-1; 8 bases fit TRBD1. This CDR3 contains 14 residues. The trim removed 6 bases at V and 0 bases at J, leaving 3 bases unmatched. Germline-derived CDR1 and CDR2 are MDHEN and SYDVKM. For the CDR3, the DNA is TGTGCCAGCAGGGGGGACAGGATGAACACTGAAGCTTTCTTT. Protein product: CASRGDRMNTEAFF.

The sample holds many counts of this clonotype. This rearrangement joins TRBV7-9 to TRBJ2-7; 9 nucleotides match TRBD1. The CDR3 extends over 15 amino acids. V lost 3 bases to trimming and J lost 3 bases; unmatched junction nucleotides: 6. CDR1 is SEHNR and CDR2 is FQNEAQ in the germline V gene (reference sequence). This CDR3 is CASSLGQGLVYEQYF. The CDR3 bases are TGTGCCAGCAGCTTGGGACAGGGTTTAGTCTACGAGCAGTACTTC.

A few counts support this clonotype. This chain uses TRBV12-5 with TRBJ2-3, with 9 bases that match TRBD1. This CDR3 region has 15 residues. V trimming: 6 bases; J trimming: 3 bases; junction bases outside the gene matches: 7. The germline CDR1 and CDR2 sequences are LGHNT and FRNRAP. The CDR3 DNA follows: TGTGCTAGTGGCAGGGGACAGGGTAGGACAGATACGCAGTATTTT. Translating gives CASGRGQGRTDTQYF.

This clonotype was seen only a few times. The chain employs TRBV2 and TRBJ2-6; the D is unclear. CDR3 length: 13 amino acids. Trimming took 8 bases from V and 0 from J, leaving 5 bases between them. Germline lookup yields CDR1 SNHLY and CDR2 FYNNEI. The CDR3 loop reads CASERSGANVLTF. CDR3 nucleotide sequence: TGTGCCAGCGAACGCTCTGGGGCCAACGTCCTGACTTTC.